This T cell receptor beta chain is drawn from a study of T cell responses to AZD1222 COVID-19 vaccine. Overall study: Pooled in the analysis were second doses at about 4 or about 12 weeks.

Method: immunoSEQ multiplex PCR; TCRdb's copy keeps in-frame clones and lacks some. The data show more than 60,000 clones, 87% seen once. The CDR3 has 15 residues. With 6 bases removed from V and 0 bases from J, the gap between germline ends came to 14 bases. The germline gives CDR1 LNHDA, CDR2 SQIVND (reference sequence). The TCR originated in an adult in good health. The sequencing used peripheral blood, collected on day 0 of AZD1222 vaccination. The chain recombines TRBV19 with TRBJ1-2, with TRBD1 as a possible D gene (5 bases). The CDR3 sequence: CASRPLQGPNYGYTF. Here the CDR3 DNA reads TGTGCCAGTAGACCCCTCCAGGGACCTAACTATGGCTACACCTTC.